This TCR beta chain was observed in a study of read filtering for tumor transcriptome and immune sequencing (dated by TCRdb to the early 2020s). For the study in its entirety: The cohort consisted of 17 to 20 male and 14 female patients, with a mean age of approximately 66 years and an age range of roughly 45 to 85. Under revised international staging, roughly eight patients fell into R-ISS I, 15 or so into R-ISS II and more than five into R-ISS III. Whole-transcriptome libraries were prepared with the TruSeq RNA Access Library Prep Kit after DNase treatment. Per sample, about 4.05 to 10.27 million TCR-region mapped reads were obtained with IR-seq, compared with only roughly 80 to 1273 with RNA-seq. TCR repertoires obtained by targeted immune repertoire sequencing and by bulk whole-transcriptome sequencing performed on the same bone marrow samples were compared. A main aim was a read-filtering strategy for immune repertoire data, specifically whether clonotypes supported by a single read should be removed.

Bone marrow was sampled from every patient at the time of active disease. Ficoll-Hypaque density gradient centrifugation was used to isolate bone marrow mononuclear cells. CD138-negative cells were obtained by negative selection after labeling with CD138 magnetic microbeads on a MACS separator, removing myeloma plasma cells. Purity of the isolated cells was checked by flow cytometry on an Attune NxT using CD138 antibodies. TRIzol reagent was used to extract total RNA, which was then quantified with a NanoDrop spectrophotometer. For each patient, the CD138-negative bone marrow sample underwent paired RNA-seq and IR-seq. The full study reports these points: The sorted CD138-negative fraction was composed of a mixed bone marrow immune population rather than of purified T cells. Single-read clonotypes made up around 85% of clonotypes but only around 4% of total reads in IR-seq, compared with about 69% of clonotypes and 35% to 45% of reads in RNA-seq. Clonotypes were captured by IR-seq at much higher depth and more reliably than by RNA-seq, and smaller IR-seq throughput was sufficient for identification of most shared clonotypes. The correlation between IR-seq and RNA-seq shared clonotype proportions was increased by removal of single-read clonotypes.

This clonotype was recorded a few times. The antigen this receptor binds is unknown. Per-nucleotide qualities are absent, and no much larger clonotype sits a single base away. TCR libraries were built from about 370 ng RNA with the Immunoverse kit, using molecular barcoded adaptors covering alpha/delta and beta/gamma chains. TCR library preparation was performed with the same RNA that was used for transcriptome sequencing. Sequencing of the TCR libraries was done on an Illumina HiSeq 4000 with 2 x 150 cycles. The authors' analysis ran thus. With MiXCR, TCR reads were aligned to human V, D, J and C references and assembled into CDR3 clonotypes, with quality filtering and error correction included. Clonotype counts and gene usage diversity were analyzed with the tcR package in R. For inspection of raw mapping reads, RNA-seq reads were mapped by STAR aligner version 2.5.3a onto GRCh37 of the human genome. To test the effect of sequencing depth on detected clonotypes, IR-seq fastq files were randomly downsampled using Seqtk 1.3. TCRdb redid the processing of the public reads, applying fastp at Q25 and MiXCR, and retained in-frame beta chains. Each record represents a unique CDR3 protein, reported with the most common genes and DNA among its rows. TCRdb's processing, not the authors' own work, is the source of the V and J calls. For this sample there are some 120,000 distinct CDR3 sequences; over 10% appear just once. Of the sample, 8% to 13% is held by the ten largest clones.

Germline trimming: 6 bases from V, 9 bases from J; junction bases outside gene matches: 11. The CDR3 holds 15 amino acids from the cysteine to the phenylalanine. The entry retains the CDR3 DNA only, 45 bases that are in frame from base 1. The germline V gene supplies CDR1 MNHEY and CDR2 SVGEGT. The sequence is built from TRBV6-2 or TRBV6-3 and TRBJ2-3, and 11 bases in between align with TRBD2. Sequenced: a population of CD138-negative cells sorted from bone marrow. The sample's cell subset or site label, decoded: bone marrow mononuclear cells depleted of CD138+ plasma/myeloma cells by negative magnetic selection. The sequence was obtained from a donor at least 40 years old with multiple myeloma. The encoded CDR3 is CASRQTTSGVGTQYF. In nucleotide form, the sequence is TGTGCCAGCAGACAAACGACTAGCGGGGTAGGCACGCAGTATTTT.